A selection of T cell receptor beta chains follows, all from one sample in a study of shared T cell receptors in the human thymus. Repertoires were generated with immunoSEQ multiplex PCR, while TCRdb's copy carries only in-frame clones and drops some. The sample contains 600,000 to 900,000 clones, 80% to 90% of which appear only once. The data also belong to a second study, concerning human thymus T cells.

The sequencing input was thymocytes. The source is a girl less than two years old with a congenital heart defect. CDR3s include the opening cysteine and the closing phenylalanine or tryptophan. A D gene is named only where the DNA matches it firmly. The listing skips clone size in some rows; elsewhere it reads once, few, many or a size class.

size	V	J	D	CDR3	DNA
.	TRBV27	TRBJ2-3	.	CASSFGLADRTDTQYF	TGTGCCAGCAGTTTCGGGCTAGCTGATCGCACAGATACGCAGTATTTT
.	TRBV7-6	TRBJ1-6	.	CASSSRTALVGGLDSPLHF	TGTGCCAGCAGCTCAAGGACAGCTCTAGTAGGAGGACTAGATTCACCCCTCCACTTT
once	TRBV7-9	TRBJ1-5	.	CASSSDSSNQPQHF	TGTGCCAGCAGCTCCGACAGTTCAAATCAGCCCCAGCATTTT
.	TRBV6-1	TRBJ2-7	.	CASTLDRTTYYEQYF	TGTGCCAGCACCTTAGACCGAACTACCTACTACGAGCAGTACTTC
.	TRBV7-9	TRBJ1-2	.	CASSPRKGRNGYTF	TGTGCCAGCAGCCCTCGCAAGGGGCGAAATGGCTACACCTTC
.	TRBV5-4	TRBJ1-2	.	CASSSGPGYGGYTF	TGTGCCAGCAGCTCTGGTCCGGGGTATGGTGGCTACACCTTC
.	TRBV9	TRBJ2-1	TRBD1	CASSANRGDPYNEQFF	TGTGCCAGCAGCGCAAACAGGGGGGATCCCTACAATGAGCAGTTCTTC
.	TRBV10-3	TRBJ1-5	TRBD1	CAISDDRGLINQPQHF	TGTGCCATCAGCGATGACAGGGGGCTAATCAATCAGCCCCAGCATTTT
.	TRBV14	TRBJ1-2	.	CASRQGQFGYTF	TGTGCCAGCAGACAAGGACAGTTTGGCTACACCTTC
.	TRBV5-6	TRBJ1-1	.	CASSGTDSSPNTEAFF	TGTGCCAGCAGCGGGACTGACAGTTCTCCGAACACTGAAGCTTTCTTT
.	TRBV19	TRBJ1-1	TRBD1	CASSGPGQGNTEAFF	TGTGCCAGTAGCGGCCCGGGACAGGGGAACACTGAAGCTTTCTTT
.	TRBV28	TRBJ2-5	.	CASTPGGQETQYF	TGTGCCAGCACCCCCGGCGGGCAAGAGACCCAGTACTTC
.	TRBV29-1	TRBJ2-5	.	CSVEGRQPGHGETQYF	TGCAGCGTTGAAGGCCGACAGCCAGGGCACGGAGAGACCCAGTACTTC
.	TRBV5-1	TRBJ1-2	TRBD1	CASSLSGQGPSGGYTF	TGCGCCAGCAGCTTGTCGGGACAGGGGCCGTCGGGTGGCTACACCTTC
.	TRBV11-2	TRBJ2-2	TRBD2	CASRKTGTSGIGELFF	TGTGCCAGCAGGAAAACCGGGACTAGCGGTATCGGGGAGCTGTTTTTT
.	TRBV2	TRBJ1-5	.	CASSERRDANQPQHF	TGTGCCAGCAGTGAACGGAGGGACGCCAATCAGCCCCAGCATTTT
.	TRBV28	TRBJ1-4	TRBD1	CASHTGGLNEKLFF	TGTGCCAGTCATACAGGGGGACTAAATGAAAAACTGTTTTTT
.	TRBV5-6	TRBJ1-2	TRBD1	CASSPGTGLIRPNYGYTF	TGTGCCAGCAGCCCCGGGACAGGGCTAATTAGACCTAACTATGGCTACACCTTC
few	TRBV7-6	TRBJ2-6	.	CASSTGSGANVLTF	TGTGCCAGCAGCACAGGCTCTGGGGCCAACGTCCTGACTTTC
.	TRBV12-5	TRBJ2-4	.	CASAWGSENIQYF	TGTGCTAGTGCCTGGGGCAGCGAAAACATTCAGTACTTC
.	TRBV7-9	TRBJ2-1	TRBD2	CASSLASGGAEYNEQFF	TGTGCCAGCAGCTTAGCTAGCGGGGGGGCCGAATACAATGAGCAGTTCTTC
.	TRBV4-1	TRBJ1-3	TRBD1	CASSEERGQEDSGNTIYF	TGCGCCAGCAGCGAAGAAAGGGGGCAGGAGGACTCTGGAAACACCATATATTTT
.	TRBV10-3	TRBJ2-3	.	CAISEAPNSTDTQYF	TGTGCCATCAGTGAAGCCCCAAATAGCACAGATACGCAGTATTTT
.	TRBV6-6	TRBJ2-5	TRBD1	CASSRDRVGETQYF	TGTGCCAGCAGCCGGGACAGGGTGGGGGAGACCCAGTACTTC
.	TRBV10-3	TRBJ2-3	.	CAISHESTDTQYF	TGTGCCATCAGCCACGAGAGCACAGATACGCAGTATTTT
once	TRBV25-1	TRBJ1-2	.	CASSAQRSRGTDYGYTF	TGTGCCAGCAGTGCCCAACGATCGAGAGGAACGGACTATGGCTACACCTTC
.	TRBV7-2	TRBJ1-2	.	CASSLVPRTNYGYTF	TGTGCCAGCAGCTTAGTTCCCAGAACTAACTATGGCTACACCTTC
.	TRBV10-2	TRBJ2-5	TRBD2	CASSDRIRLAGDQETQYF	TGCGCCAGCAGTGACCGCATTAGACTAGCGGGGGACCAAGAGACCCAGTACTTC
.	TRBV4-1	TRBJ2-7	TRBD1	CASSPRQGAFYEQYF	TGCGCCAGCAGTCCCCGACAGGGGGCTTTCTACGAGCAGTACTTC
.	TRBV7-6	TRBJ2-3	TRBD1	CASSLEVSGQGKDTQYF	TGTGCCAGCAGCTTAGAAGTTTCAGGACAGGGGAAAGATACGCAGTATTTT
.	TRBV18	TRBJ1-5	.	CASSPGPTGPQHF	TGTGCCAGCTCACCAGGCCCGACAGGGCCCCAGCATTTT
.	TRBV10-3	TRBJ1-6	.	CAIRDSWDPRPGQSTYNSPLHF	TGTGCCATCAGAGATAGCTGGGACCCACGTCCTGGACAGTCCACCTATAATTCCCCCCTCCACTTT
.	TRBV19	TRBJ1-3	.	CASRSSGNTIYF	TGTGCCAGTAGGAGCTCTGGAAACACCATATATTTT
.	TRBV5-1	TRBJ2-1	.	CASSQGLNEQFF	TGCGCCAGCAGCCAGGGGTTGAATGAGCAGTTCTTC
.	TRBV15	TRBJ2-3	.	CATSRRLVADTQYF	TGTGCCACCAGCAGAAGGCTAGTCGCAGATACGCAGTATTTT
.	TRBV5-1	TRBJ2-7	TRBD1	CASSLSNRGRSLEQYF	TGCGCCAGCAGCCTTTCCAACAGGGGGCGATCCCTCGAGCAGTACTTC
few	TRBV19	TRBJ2-5	TRBD1	CASTGGPGETQYF	TGTGCCAGTACAGGGGGCCCCGGAGAGACCCAGTACTTC
.	TRBV5-5	TRBJ2-3	.	CASRVRGTDTQYF	TGTGCCAGCCGCGTGAGGGGCACAGATACGCAGTATTTT
.	TRBV2	TRBJ2-5	TRBD2	CASLGGEETQYF	TGTGCCAGCCTGGGGGGGGAAGAGACCCAGTACTTC
.	TRBV6-1	TRBJ2-5	.	CASSDVGWAQETQYF	TGTGCCAGCAGTGACGTTGGATGGGCACAAGAGACCCAGTACTTC
.	TRBV4-3	TRBJ2-7	.	CASSLLLEGNEQYF	TGCGCCAGCAGCCTCCTACTAGAAGGGAACGAGCAGTACTTC
.	TRBV7-2	TRBJ2-2	.	CASSPDLPGELFF	TGTGCCAGCAGCCCGGACTTACCCGGGGAGCTGTTTTTT
.	TRBV5-4	TRBJ2-3	TRBD1	CASSLPDRGSFTDTQYF	TGTGCCAGCAGCTTGCCCGACAGGGGATCATTCACAGATACGCAGTATTTT
.	TRBV19	TRBJ2-5	TRBD2	CASSTTPLAGVWKTQYF	TGTGCCAGTAGTACTACCCCTCTAGCGGGAGTTTGGAAGACCCAGTACTTC
.	TRBV6-5	TRBJ1-1	TRBD1	CASSNLLGQEAFF	TGTGCCAGCAGTAACCTATTGGGACAGGAAGCTTTCTTT
.	TRBV28	TRBJ2-7	TRBD2	CASSPHSQGLAGRNEQYF	TGTGCCAGCAGTCCCCACTCACAAGGACTAGCGGGGCGCAACGAGCAGTACTTC
.	TRBV2	TRBJ2-5	.	CASTTYRQQETQYF	TGTGCCAGCACCACTTATAGACAGCAAGAGACCCAGTACTTC
.	TRBV5-1	TRBJ1-1	TRBD1	CASSLKVPDRRAFF	TGCGCCAGCAGCTTAAAGGTTCCGGACAGGAGGGCTTTCTTT
.	TRBV28	TRBJ1-1	TRBD1	CASSRTGWRNTEAFF	TGTGCCAGCAGTCGGACAGGGTGGAGGAACACTGAAGCTTTCTTT
.	TRBV11-2	TRBJ2-7	.	CASSLDTALLGSYEQYF	TGTGCCAGCAGCTTAGATACGGCCCTACTAGGGTCCTACGAGCAGTACTTC
few	TRBV7-2	TRBJ2-7	.	CASSRNPRRGSYEQYF	TGTGCCAGCAGCCGCAACCCTAGGCGGGGTTCCTACGAGCAGTACTTC
.	TRBV5-1	TRBJ2-7	TRBD1	CASSLESGQGFYEQYF	TGCGCCAGCAGCTTGGAATCGGGACAGGGGTTCTACGAGCAGTACTTC
.	TRBV5-1	TRBJ2-2	.	CASSLAGGRTGELFF	TGCGCCAGCAGCTTGGCCGGGGGGCGCACCGGGGAGCTGTTTTTT
.	TRBV9	TRBJ2-6	.	CASSVGGSQLRRANVLTF	TGTGCCAGCAGCGTAGGGGGCAGCCAGCTTCGCCGGGCCAACGTCCTGACTTTC
.	TRBV29-1	TRBJ2-5	TRBD2	CSGTSGVIPEKETQYF	TGCAGCGGTACTAGCGGGGTTATCCCGGAAAAAGAGACCCAGTACTTC
.	TRBV7-2	TRBJ2-7	TRBD1	CASTAEQGVSYEQYF	TGTGCCAGCACCGCAGAACAGGGGGTTTCCTACGAGCAGTACTTC
.	TRBV7-2	TRBJ1-2	.	CASSLASWGVGMNYGYTF	TGTGCCAGCAGCTTAGCGTCCTGGGGGGTGGGTATGAACTATGGCTACACCTTC
.	TRBV10-3	TRBJ1-2	.	CVIKGDQGYTF	TGTGTAATAAAGGGGGATCAGGGCTACACCTTC